Reported below is one TCR beta chain. Per the original methods: Cell counts per sample came from amplifying reference gene primers. Measured with immunoSEQ multiplex PCR; TCRdb has only the in-frame clones, and not every one. V and J calls and clone size are given by that table; D and trimming were obtained from the DNA. The sample shows a few hundred thousand clones, more than 85% of them seen only once. This specimen belongs to a study of blood T cell repertoires in COVID-19. In the study overall: PBMCs, B-cell-depleted T cells, or T cells were the source of the cDNA or gDNA that made up the material.

Recovered Cohort 3 donors showed two negative PCRs, clearance, or symptom resolution. This CDR3 contains 15 residues. J is TRBJ1-6 and V is TRBV21-1; the table assigns TRBD1, which was not confirmed against the DNA. TRBV21-1 is a pseudogene locus. This receptor was taken from a woman in her twenties or thirties who had recovered from COVID-19. Sequencing was done on a sample of PBMCs or T cells enriched from blood (not recorded which). CDR3 nucleotide sequence: TGTGCCAGCAGCGGACAGGGGCGTGAGAATTCACCCCTCCACTTT. This encodes CASSGQGRENSPLHF.